This T cell receptor (beta chain) was found in a study of blood T cell repertoires in COVID-19. Across the study: The origin of the acute and convalescent COVID-19 samples was the United States, Italy and Spain. PBMCs, B-cell-depleted T cells, or T cells provided the cDNA or gDNA that made up the material.

As handled by the study authors: Scientists estimated how many nucleated cells there were by amplifying reference gene primers. Generated by immunoSEQ multiplex PCR, the TCRdb table keeps only in-frame clones and is missing some. Clone size and the V and J calls come from that table; the DNA yielded D and trimming. Among roughly 14,000 clones listed, more than 65% were seen once. This clone showed up just once. Losses at the gene ends were 1 base for V and 7 bases for J; bases not matched to a gene: 11. Germline loops: CDR1 SGHDT, CDR2 YYEEEE. The CDR3 consists of 16 residues. This rearrangement joins TRBV5-6 to TRBJ2-7; 10 nucleotides line up with TRBD1. This clonotype was obtained from a woman between 45 and 60 years old with active or convalescent COVID-19. Sequencing was carried out using peripheral blood. The CDR3 bases are TGTGCCAGCAGCTTGCTATCCCCGGGACAGGGGAAAGAGCAGTACTTC. Translation gives CASSLLSPGQGKEQYF.